The 30 T cell receptor beta chains presented below share a single source sample, sequenced in a study of T cell changes during pregnancy in multiple sclerosis. Only in-frame clones appear in the TCRdb table, and some are missing; sequencing was by immunoSEQ multiplex PCR. The data contain fewer than 95,000 clones, 90% to 95% of them singletons. Sample: peripheral blood, taken in the first trimester of pregnancy. Receptor source: a female donor in good health, enrolled as a control in a pregnancy study.

The rearrangement joins TRBV5-4 to TRBJ2-7, with a weak D call TRBD1 (6 bases). Per the germline V gene, CDR1 is SGHNT and CDR2 is YYREEE (reference sequence). The CDR3 has 15 residues. Trimming took 2 bases from V and 1 from J, leaving 13 bases between them. The CDR3 loop reads CASSFSTGISYEQYF. The CDR3 DNA reads as TGTGCCAGCAGCTTCTCCACAGGGATTTCCTACGAGCAGTACTTC.

This chain connects TRBV4-1 to TRBJ2-7, with TRBD1 identical over 7 bases. The CDR3 length is 15 residues. V gave up 0 bases and J gave up 1 base; unmatched junction bases: 3. The germline V gene has CDR1 MGHRA and CDR2 YSYEKL. In nucleotides, the CDR3 is TGCGCCAGCAGCCAAGAGAAGGGGGCATCCTACGAGCAGTACTTC. Translation: CASSQEKGASYEQYF.

The chain is built from TRBV30 and TRBJ2-6, with TRBD1 matching over 11 bases. Germline CDR1 is GTSNPN and CDR2 is SVGIG (reference sequence). V dropped 3 bases and J dropped 2; count of bases not matched to a gene: 0. The CDR3 extends over 15 amino acids. The CDR3 loop reads CAWRDRGPGANVLTF. In nucleotides, the CDR3 is TGTGCCTGGAGGGACAGGGGGCCTGGGGCCAACGTCCTGACTTTC.

A single count supports this clone. The V and J genes are TRBV7-6 and TRBJ2-2; perhaps TRBD1 as D (5 bases). The germline V gene encodes CDR1 SGHVS and CDR2 FNYEAQ. The CDR3 totals 15 residues. Between the trimmed V and J ends, which lost 7 bases and 4 bases, there was a span of 16 bases. CDR3 residues: CASTPSTDFTGELFF. The CDR3 DNA reads as TGTGCCAGCACCCCATCGACAGATTTCACCGGGGAGCTGTTTTTT.

The chain couples TRBV2 to TRBJ2-7; 10 bases fit TRBD1. CDR1 and CDR2 (germline): SNHLY, FYNNEI. The ends lost 0 bases at V and 9 bases at J; junction bases unmatched: 5. CDR3 length: 14 residues. The CDR3 protein is CASSEAGQGRGQYF. The CDR3 DNA follows: TGTGCCAGCAGTGAAGCGGGACAGGGGAGGGGGCAGTACTTC.

This sequence joins TRBV10-3 and TRBJ2-3; D gene ambiguous. Germline V lookup: CDR1 ENHRY, CDR2 SYGVKD. Deletions cut 3 bases from V and 0 bases from J, with 7 bases between. CDR3 length equals 14 residues. CDR3 in DNA: TGTGCCATCAGTGACTATCTCAGCACAGATACGCAGTATTTT. Translating it yields CAISDYLSTDTQYF.

The chain's CDR3 is CASSRGMGQFF. The CDR3 bases are TGTGCCAGCAGCCGGGGGATGGGGCAGTTCTTC. V is TRBV7-9 and J is TRBJ2-1; D may be TRBD2 (6 bases). Trimming took 5 bases from V and 12 from J, leaving 11 bases between them. This CDR3 has 11 residues. CDR1 and CDR2 (germline): SEHNR, FQNEAQ (reference sequence).

The chain joins TRBV28 to TRBJ1-5, with D possibly being TRBD1 (5 bases). CDR1 and CDR2 (germline): MDHEN, SYDVKM. The CDR3 is made up of 14 amino acids. Deletions cut 3 bases from V and 3 bases from J, with 9 bases between. The DNA of the CDR3 is TGTGCCAGCAGTTTCAGGGCGGACAATCAGCCCCAGCATTTT. It is translated as CASSFRADNQPQHF. Based on the CDR3 plus reference TRBV28 and TRBJ1-5, the full variable domain is DVKVTQSSRYLVKRTGEKVFLECVQDMDHENMFWYRQDPGLGLRLIYFSYDVKMKEKGDIPEGYSVSREKKERFSLILESASTNQTSMYLCASSFRADNQPQHFGDGTRLSIL.

V gene TRBV28 combines with J gene TRBJ1-2, with D uncertain. The CDR3 runs to 14 residues. V gave up 2 bases and J gave up 4 bases, with 11 bases separating them. Germline V CDR1 and CDR2: MDHEN, SYDVKM. The CDR3 region is CASSLAQKIYGYTF. For the CDR3, the DNA is TGTGCCAGCAGTTTAGCCCAGAAGATCTATGGCTACACCTTC.

This chain uses TRBV28 with TRBJ1-4; no clear D gene. V lost 8 bases to trimming and J lost 3 bases, with 10 bases between them. This CDR3 comprises 13 residues. CDR1 MDHEN and CDR2 SYDVKM come from the germline V gene. The DNA of the CDR3 is TGTGCCAGCGGATTGGAGCCTAATGAAAAACTGTTTTTT. Its protein is CASGLEPNEKLFF.

V is TRBV15 and J is TRBJ2-7, with TRBD1 matching over 8 bases. The CDR3 runs to 14 residues. J lost 3 bases, V lost 4 bases, and 5 bases had no gene match. Germline V gene lookup returns CDR1 LNHNV and CDR2 YYDKDF (reference sequence). The DNA of the CDR3 is TGTGCCACCAGCATCGGACAGGGCTTCTACGAGCAGTACTTC. It specifies CATSIGQGFYEQYF.

V usage is TRBV28 and J usage is TRBJ1-1; 12 bases line up with TRBD1. The CDR3 covers 13 residues. After removal of 4 bases from V and 10 bases from J, the junction contained 4 bases not matched to a gene. Germline V gene lookup returns CDR1 MDHEN and CDR2 SYDVKM. CDR3: CASSSRDRGPAFF. The CDR3 DNA reads TGTGCCAGCAGTTCCCGGGACAGGGGGCCAGCTTTCTTT. Variable domain in full (rest from reference TRBV28 and TRBJ1-1): DVKVTQSSRYLVKRTGEKVFLECVQDMDHENMFWYRQDPGLGLRLIYFSYDVKMKEKGDIPEGYSVSREKKERFSLILESASTNQTSMYLCASSSRDRGPAFFGQGTRLTVV.

This clone was picked up one time. The chain is built from TRBV6-6 and TRBJ2-1; a possible D gene is TRBD1 (5 bases). V was trimmed by 0 bases and J by 7 bases, leaving 10 bases between them. The CDR3 sequence is 14 residues long. The germline V gene has CDR1 MNHNY and CDR2 SVGAGI (reference sequence). Here the CDR3 DNA reads TGTGCCAGCAGTTACTCTGAAAGGGGAAATGAGCAGTTCTTC. This translates into CASSYSERGNEQFF.

This chain joins TRBV7-9 and TRBJ2-7; 10 bases match TRBD2. The ends lost 4 bases at V and 5 bases at J; junction bases unmatched: 2. This CDR3 is 13 amino acids long. CDR1 SEHNR and CDR2 FQNEAQ come from the germline V gene (reference sequence). As DNA, the CDR3 is TGTGCCAGCAGCTCTAGCGGGAGAAACGAGCAGTACTTC. It specifies CASSSSGRNEQYF.

The J gene is TRBJ2-3, the V gene TRBV25-1; 9 bases line up with TRBD2. Trimming took 2 bases from V and 4 from J; bases not matched to a gene: 1. CDR1 and CDR2 from the germline V gene are MGHDK and SYGVNS. This CDR3 spans 14 amino acids. The DNA of the CDR3 is TGTGCCAGCAGTGAAGGGACTAGCCCAGATACGCAGTATTTT. Its protein is CASSEGTSPDTQYF.

The chain combines TRBV4-1 with TRBJ2-1, with 7 bases aligning to TRBD1. The ends lost 4 bases at V and 10 bases at J; junction bases unmatched: 10. CDR3 length equals 14 residues. Germline V gene data show CDR1 as MGHRA and CDR2 as YSYEKL. For the CDR3, the DNA is TGCGCCAGCAGCCGGGACAGAGGGTCGGTCGAGCAGTTCTTC. Amino acids: CASSRDRGSVEQFF.

The V call is TRBV7-9, the J call TRBJ2-1, with 7 bases identical to TRBD2. Looked up from germline, CDR1 is SEHNR and CDR2 is FQNEAQ (reference sequence). The J segment lost 1 base and the V segment lost 2 bases, leaving 5 bases of the junction unmatched. CDR3 length: 16 residues. The CDR3 loop is CASSLYTSASYNEQFF. For the CDR3, the DNA is TGTGCCAGCAGCTTATACACTAGCGCTTCCTACAATGAGCAGTTCTTC.

This chain connects TRBV6-1 to TRBJ1-1, with unresolved D. The V end was cut by 3 bases, the J end by 0 bases, with 14 bases between. Germline V gene sequence: CDR1 MNHNS, CDR2 SASEGT. The length of the CDR3 is 16 residues. The DNA for the CDR3 is TGTGCCAGCAGTGACCTGGGCAGAAGCATGAACACTGAAGCTTTCTTT. Translation gives CASSDLGRSMNTEAFF.

The count of this clone is one. Other DNA sequences of this sample code for an identical CDR3. The V gene is TRBV28, the J gene TRBJ2-7, with D tentatively TRBD2 (5 bases). CDR1 MDHEN and CDR2 SYDVKM come from the germline V gene. Trimming took off 2 bases at V and 3 bases at J, with 5 bases between the two ends. This CDR3 is 12 amino acids long. The CDR3 protein is CASSLGGYEQYF. The CDR3 DNA is TGTGCCAGCAGTTTAGGAGGCTACGAGCAGTACTTC.

This chain links TRBV4-2 with TRBJ2-3; TRBD2 matches 11 bases. Trimming cost V 3 bases and J 2 bases; bases outside gene matches: 4. CDR1 is LGHNA and CDR2 is YNFKEQ in the germline V gene. This CDR3 has 16 amino acids. CDR3 nucleotides: TGTGCCAGCAGCCATGTACTAGCGGGAGCCACAGATACGCAGTATTTT. Translation gives CASSHVLAGATDTQYF.

This sequence joins TRBV19 and TRBJ1-5, with D perhaps TRBD1 (6 bases). Trimming took off 2 bases at V and 2 bases at J, with 19 bases between the two ends. Germline V CDR1 and CDR2: LNHDA, SQIVND (reference sequence). This CDR3 has 18 residues. CDR3 DNA sequence: TGTGCCAGTAGTATACTGGGGGCCTGGGGTGTTGGCAATCAGCCCCAGCATTTT. This sequence encodes CASSILGAWGVGNQPQHF.

This clone was picked up one time. This chain uses TRBV14 with TRBJ2-2; 13 positions agree with TRBD2. The CDR3 consists of 20 residues. The germline gives CDR1 SGHDN, CDR2 FVKESK. J lost 5 bases, V lost 0 bases, and 12 bases had no gene match. The CDR3 bases are TGTGCCAGCAGCCAAGACCCCGGACTAGCGGGAGTATTGAGTACCGGGGAGCTGTTTTTT. As protein: CASSQDPGLAGVLSTGELFF.

The V and J genes are TRBV7-9 and TRBJ1-1, with TRBD1 identical over 8 bases. CDR1 is SEHNR and CDR2 is FQNEAQ in the germline V gene (reference sequence). The CDR3 is 13 residues long. V gave up 4 bases and J gave up 4 bases; unmatched junction bases: 2. The CDR3 region has the DNA TGTGCCAGCAGCTACGACAGGGGCACTGAAGCTTTCTTT. It encodes CASSYDRGTEAFF.

The chain combines TRBV2 with TRBJ2-5; D is perhaps TRBD1 (6 bases). The CDR3 length is 16 residues. Between the trimmed V and J ends, which lost 5 bases and 4 bases, there was a span of 20 bases. Germline CDR1 is SNHLY and CDR2 is FYNNEI. The CDR3 DNA sequence: TGTGCCAGCAGTAGAGAGAACCGGCGACAGGCAGAGACCCAGTACTTC. Protein product: CASSRENRRQAETQYF.

V is TRBV5-1 and J is TRBJ2-5, with 14 bases aligning to TRBD2. Germline V gene sequence: CDR1 SGHRS, CDR2 YFSETQ. CDR3 length: 15 amino acids. The V and J ends lost 4 bases and 4 bases, in that order; junction bases with no gene match: 3. This CDR3 reads CASSLGLAGAETQYF. The DNA of the CDR3 is TGCGCCAGCAGCCTGGGACTAGCGGGAGCAGAGACCCAGTACTTC.

The chain joins TRBV7-9 to TRBJ2-5; possible D gene TRBD1, 6 bases. The germline gives CDR1 SEHNR, CDR2 FQNEAQ (reference sequence). Trimming stripped 7 bases from V and 0 bases from J, with 18 bases between. CDR3 length: 16 amino acids. The CDR3 loop is CASISLADRNQETQYF. For the CDR3, the DNA is TGTGCCAGCATCTCCCTAGCAGACAGGAACCAAGAGACCCAGTACTTC.

This chain joins TRBV18 and TRBJ2-7, with 14 bases matching TRBD2. CDR3 length: 17 residues. The junction had 7 bases not matched to a gene; V was cut back by 4 bases and J by 2 bases. The germline V gene has CDR1 KGHSH and CDR2 LQKENI. CDR3 loop: CASSLGLAGDRAYEQYF. The CDR3 bases are TGTGCCAGCTCACTGGGACTAGCGGGAGATCGCGCCTACGAGCAGTACTTC.

J is TRBJ2-4 and V is TRBV4-2; the match to TRBD1 covers 7 bases. CDR1 and CDR2 from the germline V gene are LGHNA and YNFKEQ. Germline trimming cut 3 bases from V and 7 bases from J; bases unmatched to any gene: 15. This CDR3 has 17 amino acids. The CDR3 DNA follows: TGTGCCAGCAGCCAGAGGGCGGGCCAGGGGGTTGCGAACATTCAGTACTTC. Amino acid sequence: CASSQRAGQGVANIQYF.

The CDR3 is CASSLALAGGFTDTQYF. In DNA form, the CDR3 reads TGCGCCAGCAGCTTGGCTCTAGCGGGAGGATTCACAGATACGCAGTATTTT. The chain couples TRBV5-1 to TRBJ2-3, with TRBD2 matching over 11 bases. V shed 0 bases and J 2 bases; nucleotides not matched to a gene: 5. The germline V gene has CDR1 SGHRS and CDR2 YFSETQ. CDR3 length: 17 amino acids.

This chain links TRBV30 with TRBJ2-7, with 8 positions matching TRBD2. V shed 1 base, J shed 3 bases, and the junction held 14 bases outside the gene matches. The CDR3 is made up of 17 amino acids. Germline assignment: CDR1 GTSNPN and CDR2 SVGIG (reference sequence). CDR3 protein: CAWSGSPTGGIYYEQYF. As DNA, the CDR3 is TGTGCCTGGAGTGGTTCCCCAACGGGGGGGATTTACTACGAGCAGTACTTC.